A single sample is the source of the 17 T cell receptor beta chains below, sequenced in a study of post-analysis software for immune sequencing data. Study-wide findings and caveats: Roughly five TRBV segments appeared more often in patients than in controls, and TRBV5-6, TRBV5-1 and TRBV20-1 were among these.

Included in the TCR beta cDNA libraries were unique molecular identifiers. Each CDR3 protein gets one entry after TCRdb re-called the PCR reads with MiXCR. The sample contains 350,000 to 500,000 distinct CDR3 sequences, approximately 38% of which appear only once. Their cognate antigens are unknown. Sequenced sample: blood. These TCRs come from a girl aged 2-10 years with multiple sclerosis.

The CDR3 coding sequence is TGTGCCAGCAGCGAACACCACAGCTCCTACGAGCAGTACTTC. As protein: CASSEHHSSYEQYF. The gene calls are TRBV7-2 and TRBJ2-7; D ambiguous. The CDR3 is 14 amino acids. Germline loops: CDR1 SGHTA, CDR2 FQGNSA. Trimming removed 5 bases from V and 0 bases from J, with 11 bases in between.

As regards this clonotype: One junction end does not reproduce the germline sequence, and a read error may be involved. This chain joins TRBV5-5 and TRBJ2-3, with a tentative D call TRBD1 (6 bases). The CDR3 length is 13 residues. Germline loops: CDR1 SGHKS, CDR2 YYEKEE (reference sequence). DNA of the CDR3: TGTGCCAGCAGACAGGGCCCCACAGATATGCAGTATTTT. This codes for CASRQGPTDMQYF.

The V call is TRBV5-1, the J call TRBJ1-2; 9 positions agree with TRBD1. The CDR3 has 16 amino acids. CDR1 and CDR2 (germline): SGHRS, YFSETQ. V was pared by 0 bases and J by 5 bases, with 8 bases of the junction left unmatched. The CDR3: CASSLGHRDRVYGYTF. The DNA of the CDR3 is TGCGCCAGCAGCTTGGGACATCGGGACAGGGTATATGGCTACACCTTC. Full variable domain (remainder filled in from reference TRBV5-1 and TRBJ1-2): KAGVTQTPRYLIKTRGQQVTLSCSPISGHRSVSWYQQTPGQGLQFLFEYFSETQRNKGNFPGRFSGRQFSNSRSEMNVSTLELGDSALYLCASSLGHRDRVYGYTFGSGTRLTVV.

This clonotype came up a few times. The genes are TRBV4-1 and TRBJ1-4; possibly TRBD1 for D (5 bases). The CDR3 consists of 15 residues. Looked up from germline, CDR1 is MGHRA and CDR2 is YSYEKL. The V and J ends lost 0 bases and 11 bases respectively, with 16 bases between them. DNA for the CDR3: TGCGCCAGCAGCCAAGAGAGGTCCCCGACAGCGAAACTGTTTTTT. This encodes CASSQERSPTAKLFF.

The V call is TRBV7-2, the J call TRBJ2-7, with D unresolved. The germline V gene encodes CDR1 SGHTA and CDR2 FQGNSA. The CDR3 has 11 amino acids. The V gene lost 5 bases and the J gene lost 3 bases, with 5 bases spanning the gap. DNA of the CDR3: TGTGCCAGCAGCAAGCTCTACGAGCAGTACTTC. This sequence encodes CASSKLYEQYF.

This clonotype was seen ten or more times. CDR3 region: CSVVGGVNYGYTF. The DNA of the CDR3 is TGCAGCGTTGTTGGGGGCGTTAACTATGGCTACACCTTC. The V gene is TRBV29-1, the J gene TRBJ1-2; TRBD1 is a possible D gene (6 bases). V was cut by 4 bases and J by 1 base, with 10 bases left in between. This CDR3 is 13 amino acids long. Per the germline V gene, CDR1 is SQVTM and CDR2 is ANQGSEA.

Many counts were recorded for this clonotype. J is TRBJ2-6 and V is TRBV10-3, with D possibly being TRBD1 or TRBD2 (5 bases each). The germline CDR1 and CDR2 sequences are ENHRY and SYGVKD. V was cut by 10 bases and J by 5 bases, with 15 bases left in between. This CDR3 comprises 14 residues. The CDR3 here is CASLRDAWANVLTF. For the CDR3, the DNA is TGTGCCAGCCTCCGGGACGCCTGGGCCAACGTCCTGACTTTC.

The CDR3 nucleotides read TGTGCCACCAGCAGAGCGGGGACAGGGTCCTACGAGCAGTACTTC. It is translated as CATSRAGTGSYEQYF. The chain carries TRBV15 and TRBJ2-7; TRBD1 agrees at 9 bases. CDR3 length equals 15 residues. After removal of 1 base from V and 1 base from J, the junction contained 2 bases not matched to a gene. In germline, CDR1 is LNHNV, CDR2 YYDKDF (reference sequence).

This chain connects TRBV3-1 to TRBJ1-5, with D unclear. This CDR3 region has 16 residues. The ends were cut back, 3 bases at V and 0 bases at J, with 12 bases in the middle. Per the germline V gene, CDR1 is LGHDT and CDR2 is YNNKEL (reference sequence). The DNA for the CDR3 is TGTGCCAGCAGCCATTCGGCAGCTATTAGCAATCAGCCCCAGCATTTT. Amino acid sequence: CASSHSAAISNQPQHF.

The chain carries TRBV28 and TRBJ2-5; D remains unclear. Trimming pared 2 bases from V and 9 bases from J, leaving 19 bases between. CDR1 is MDHEN, CDR2 SYDVKM, per germline. There are 15 residues in the CDR3. Here the CDR3 DNA reads TGTGCCAGCAGTTTACCTTCGCCCAATCGGCGCGCCCAGTACTTC. This gives the protein CASSLPSPNRRAQYF.

V and J are TRBV10-2 and TRBJ1-2; no clear D gene. The germline V gene encodes CDR1 WSHSY and CDR2 SAAADI. The CDR3 consists of 15 residues. V dropped 0 bases and J dropped 1 base, with 9 bases sitting between them. The DNA for the CDR3 is TGCGCCAGCAGTGAGTCAGGACGATATAACTATGGCTACACCTTC. Translation: CASSESGRYNYGYTF.

V and J are TRBV9 and TRBJ2-6; 7 bases align to TRBD1. This CDR3 has 18 residues. Germline-derived CDR1 and CDR2 are SGDLS and YYNGEE. J was trimmed by 0 bases and V by 1 base; bases with no gene match: 7. CDR3 DNA sequence: TGTGCCAGCAGCGTAAGCAGGGGGAAGAACTCTGGGGCCAACGTCCTGACTTTC. Translating gives CASSVSRGKNSGANVLTF.

The J gene is TRBJ2-1, the V gene TRBV28, with TRBD1 matching 9 bases. There are 15 residues in the CDR3. V shed 6 bases, J shed 8 bases, and the junction held 11 bases outside the gene matches. From germline, CDR1 is MDHEN and CDR2 SYDVKM. The DNA for the CDR3 is TGTGCCAGCAGCCTGCCCGGGACAGGGTTTGATGAGCAGTTCTTC. The encoded protein is CASSLPGTGFDEQFF.

This clonotype was observed a few times. The chain joins TRBV7-2 to TRBJ1-2; possible D gene TRBD1, 5 bases. Between the trimmed V and J ends, which lost 1 base and 0 bases, there was a span of 6 bases. In germline, CDR1 is SGHTA, CDR2 FQGNSA. This CDR3 is built from 14 residues. The CDR3 here is CASSLVRANYGYTF. CDR3 coding DNA: TGTGCCAGCAGCTTAGTCAGGGCTAACTATGGCTACACCTTC.

The V gene is TRBV7-2, the J gene TRBJ2-7; 14 bases line up with TRBD2. Germline-derived CDR1 and CDR2 are SGHTA and FQGNSA. This CDR3 is built from 15 residues. The ends lost 5 bases at V and 9 bases at J; junction bases unmatched: 9. CDR3 coding DNA: TGTGCCAGCAGCCCAGGACTAGCGGGGGGAGCCGGGCAGTACTTC. Its translation is CASSPGLAGGAGQYF. Combining the CDR3 with reference TRBV7-2 and TRBJ2-7 gives the whole variable domain GAGVSQSPSNKVTEKGKDVELRCDPISGHTALYWYRQSLGQGLEFLIYFQGNSAPDKSGLPSDRFSAERTGGSVSTLTIQRTQQEDSAVYLCASSPGLAGGAGQYFGPGTRLTVT.

This clonotype was seen a handful of times. CDR3 amino acids: CASSQRGETQYF. The CDR3 DNA reads TGTGCCAGCAGCCAGAGAGGGGAGACCCAGTACTTC. The chain recombines TRBV6-2 or TRBV6-3 with TRBJ2-5; D is possibly TRBD2 (5 bases). V lost 6 bases, J lost 5 bases, and 10 bases lay in between. The CDR3 has 12 amino acids. In germline, CDR1 is MNHEY, CDR2 SVGEGT.

This CDR3 is CASSLDSEAPEAFF. In DNA, the CDR3 is TGTGCCAGCAGCTTAGATTCTGAAGCTCCTGAAGCTTTCTTT. This chain joins TRBV7-2 and TRBJ1-1; D gene ambiguous. Trimming took off 1 base at V and 6 bases at J, with 12 bases between the two ends. Germline V gene lookup returns CDR1 SGHTA and CDR2 FQGNSA. CDR3 length equals 14 residues.